This TCR beta chain was observed in a study of T cell responses to AZD1222 COVID-19 vaccine. Study details: It was second doses at about 4 or about 12 weeks that were pooled.

The method was immunoSEQ multiplex PCR; TCRdb's version includes in-frame clones alone and lacks a portion of them. The repertoire consists of 90,000 or so clones, with nearly 90% occurring once and the leading ten covering roughly 21%. Regarding this clone: The antigen is not known.

The V and J ends lost 5 bases and 10 bases respectively, with 18 bases between them. The CDR3 loop spans 14 amino acids. The germline V gene has CDR1 LNHDA and CDR2 SQIVND (reference sequence). The study, taken as a whole, reports: Donors in the cohort were predominantly white British and more often female, and clonal diversity was possibly underestimated.

The chain couples TRBV19 to TRBJ2-1; TRBD1 is a possible D gene (5 bases). The sequence derives from an adult in good health. The sample was peripheral blood, taken on day 0 of AZD1222 vaccination. The CDR3 coding sequence is TGTGCCAGTAGTCTCAGGACGGACATAGGAGAGCAGTTCTTC. Its protein is CASSLRTDIGEQFF.